These T cell receptor beta chains were read from a single sample in a study of shared clonotypes between healthy human individuals. Using immunoSEQ multiplex PCR, the repertoire was profiled, and TCRdb retains in-frame clones only, with some absent. The data show over 2 million clones, 95% seen once. The material sequenced was naive CD4+ T cells sorted from blood. The source of these receptors is a man between 18 and 29 years old in good health. Both conserved end residues are part of each CDR3. The D gene is left open where the match is weak. A row's size may be missing; if present it is once, few, many or a size class.

size	D	J	V	CDR3	DNA
few	.	TRBJ2-6	TRBV5-1	CASSLGQFSGANVLTF	TGCGCCAGCAGCTTGGGACAGTTCTCTGGGGCCAACGTCCTGACTTTC
.	.	TRBJ1-5	TRBV4-1	CASSQEPYSNQPQHF	TGCGCCAGCAGCCAAGAGCCTTATAGCAATCAGCCCCAGCATTTT
.	.	TRBJ1-1	TRBV6-6	CASSYSRELNTEAFF	TGTGCCAGCAGTTACTCGCGGGAGCTGAACACTGAAGCTTTCTTT
.	.	TRBJ2-1	TRBV7-9	CASSSTLYNEQFF	TGTGCCAGCAGCTCGACTCTCTACAATGAGCAGTTCTTC
.	.	TRBJ2-2	TRBV5-1	CASSIPTGVTGELFF	TGCGCCAGCAGCATTCCAACGGGGGTCACCGGGGAGCTGTTTTTT
.	.	TRBJ1-1	TRBV11-3	CASSLDRGEAAFF	TGTGCCAGCAGCTTAGATCGGGGGGAAGCAGCTTTCTTT
.	.	TRBJ2-7	TRBV19	CASSPAQSYEQYF	TGTGCCAGTAGCCCGGCACAGAGTTACGAGCAGTACTTC
once	TRBD2	TRBJ2-3	TRBV5-4	CASSLGGLAADTQYF	TGTGCCAGCAGCTTGGGTGGACTAGCTGCAGATACGCAGTATTTT
.	TRBD2	TRBJ2-3	TRBV30	CAWIRLAGGGNTQYF	TGTGCCTGGATAAGGCTAGCGGGGGGAGGGAATACGCAGTATTTT
.	.	TRBJ1-1	TRBV7-9	CASSQMYTEAFF	TGTGCCAGCAGCCAGATGTACACTGAAGCTTTCTTT
.	.	TRBJ1-2	TRBV7-8	CASSLTPNYGYTF	TGTGCCAGCAGCCTCACACCAAACTATGGCTACACCTTC
once	TRBD2	TRBJ2-3	TRBV2	CASSPGLAGADTQYF	TGTGCCAGCAGTCCGGGACTGGCGGGGGCAGATACGCAGTATTTT
.	TRBD1	TRBJ1-2	TRBV29-1	CSVRTGGLYGYTF	TGCAGCGTTCGTACAGGGGGGCTCTATGGCTACACCTTC
.	.	TRBJ2-4	TRBV30	CASEGVAKNIQYF	TGTGCCTCGGAAGGGGTAGCCAAAAACATTCAGTACTTC
.	.	TRBJ1-5	TRBV30	CAWSVNQEPQHF	TGTGCCTGGAGTGTAAACCAGGAGCCCCAGCATTTT
once	.	TRBJ2-3	TRBV5-1	CASSIQSPSTDTQYF	TGCGCCAGCAGCATACAGAGTCCTAGCACAGATACGCAGTATTTT
.	.	TRBJ1-6	TRBV10-3	CAISTQQGSPLHF	TGTGCCATCAGTACCCAACAGGGATCACCCCTCCACTTT
.	.	TRBJ2-7	TRBV28	CASSKRVPYEQYF	TGTGCCAGCAGCAAGCGGGTCCCCTACGAGCAGTACTTC
.	.	TRBJ1-2	TRBV7-9	CASSIINYGYTF	TGTGCCAGCAGCATTATTAACTATGGCTACACCTTC
.	TRBD1	TRBJ1-1	TRBV4-1	CASSLGQGMNTEAFF	TGCGCCAGCAGTCTGGGACAGGGAATGAACACTGAAGCTTTCTTT
.	.	TRBJ2-2	TRBV2	CASSEGIASHGELFF	TGTGCCAGCAGTGAGGGGATAGCGAGTCACGGGGAGCTGTTTTTT
.	TRBD2	TRBJ2-1	TRBV10-3	CAIRGGTSGDYDEQFF	TGTGCCATCAGGGGGGGGACTAGCGGGGATTACGATGAGCAGTTCTTC
.	.	TRBJ1-6	TRBV2	CASSQTDVNSPLHF	TGTGCCAGCAGTCAGACCGATGTAAATTCACCCCTCCACTTT
.	.	TRBJ2-7	TRBV30	CAWSVAGEQYF	TGTGCCTGGAGTGTGGCCGGGGAGCAGTACTTC
.	.	TRBJ2-5	TRBV6-6	CASSPIGPGETQYF	TGTGCCAGCAGCCCAATCGGGCCAGGGGAGACCCAGTACTTC
.	.	TRBJ2-3	TRBV19	CASSRGRGGTDTQYF	TGTGCCAGTAGTAGAGGGAGGGGGGGAACAGATACGCAGTATTTT
once	.	TRBJ1-1	TRBV5-1	CASSLDWVNTEAFF	TGCGCCAGCAGCTTGGACTGGGTGAACACTGAAGCTTTCTTT
.	TRBD2	TRBJ2-3	TRBV4-2	CASSQGRWTSGTDTQYF	TGTGCCAGCAGCCAAGGACGGTGGACTAGCGGGACGGATACGCAGTATTTT
.	.	TRBJ2-7	TRBV18	CASSNGQRTYEQYF	TGTGCCAGCTCAAACGGACAGCGCACCTACGAGCAGTACTTC
.	.	TRBJ2-7	TRBV5-1	CASSRGVLVPYEQYF	TGCGCCAGCAGCCGGGGAGTACTAGTTCCCTACGAGCAGTACTTC